This entry lists 7 T cell receptor beta chains sequenced from one sample in a study of blood T cell repertoires in COVID-19 (dated by TCRdb to 2020 to 2021). Libraries were built with the immunoSEQ multiplex PCR assay. TCRdb's version of the immuneACCESS table is confined to in-frame rearrangements and falls short of the full clone set. An unresolved V gene accounts for under half of the shortfall where checked; the remainder is of unknown origin. The sample has 350,000 or so clones on record, 80% to 90% of them singletons. The top ten constitute around 9.3% of the sample. Material: peripheral blood. These receptors came from a young woman with COVID-19, enrolled during active disease.

CDR3 bases: TGTGCCAGCAGCCCATACTCATCGAACACTGAAGCTTTCTTT. Protein sequence: CASSPYSSNTEAFF. This rearrangement joins TRBV7-8 to TRBJ1-1; D not resolved. Germline V gene lookup returns CDR1 SGHVS and CDR2 FQNEAQ. The ends were cut back, 5 bases at V and 1 base at J, with 11 bases in the middle. The length of the CDR3 is 14 residues.

The rearrangement links TRBV28 to TRBJ1-1, with TRBD1 identical over 10 bases. Trimming took 5 bases from V and 3 from J; bases not matched to a gene: 6. The CDR3 covers 15 residues. In germline, CDR1 is MDHEN, CDR2 SYDVKM. The CDR3 nucleotides read TGTGCCAGCAGTCCCCCCGGGACAGGGGACACTGAAGCTTTCTTT. Translating it yields CASSPPGTGDTEAFF.

This clone was recorded once. The chain couples TRBV18 to TRBJ1-5; 9 nucleotides line up with TRBD1. Germline lookup yields CDR1 KGHSH and CDR2 LQKENI. The CDR3 runs 13 residues. With 4 bases clipped from V and 6 bases from J, the junction kept 1 base outside the gene matches. The CDR3 here is CASSRDRVQPQHF. The CDR3 DNA follows: TGTGCCAGCTCACGGGACAGGGTTCAGCCCCAGCATTTT.

This chain links TRBV28 with TRBJ1-3, with D unclear. Germline CDR1 is MDHEN and CDR2 is SYDVKM. Trimming removed 0 bases from V and 1 base from J, with 13 bases in between. This CDR3 has 17 residues. CDR3 sequence: CASSLWHRGLSGNTIYF. CDR3 coding DNA: TGTGCCAGCAGTTTATGGCATCGGGGATTATCTGGAAACACCATATATTTT. Variable domain in full (rest from reference TRBV28 and TRBJ1-3): DVKVTQSSRYLVKRTGEKVFLECVQDMDHENMFWYRQDPGLGLRLIYFSYDVKMKEKGDIPEGYSVSREKKERFSLILESASTNQTSMYLCASSLWHRGLSGNTIYFGEGSWLTVV.

V is TRBV5-5 and J is TRBJ2-3; 10 nucleotides align to TRBD2. CDR3 length: 15 residues. The V gene end was trimmed by 1 base and the J gene end by 4 bases; junction bases not matched to a gene: 3. CDR1 SGHKS and CDR2 YYEKEE come from the germline V gene (reference sequence). The CDR3 bases are TGTGCCAGCAGCTTGCGTCTAGCGGGAGCAGATACGCAGTATTTT. Protein: CASSLRLAGADTQYF.

This chain links TRBV10-3 with TRBJ1-6; D call uncertain. V was clipped by 5 bases and J by 5 bases, with 7 bases between them. CDR1 is ENHRY and CDR2 is SYGVKD in the germline V gene. The CDR3 runs 13 residues. CDR3: CAISPKNNSPLHF. For the CDR3, the DNA is TGTGCCATCAGTCCTAAAAATAATTCACCCCTCCACTTT.

This clone was counted a few times. The chain recombines TRBV27 with TRBJ2-3; D gene unclear. Germline V lookup: CDR1 MNHEY, CDR2 SMNVEV (reference sequence). CDR3 size: 13 residues. The V end was cut by 3 bases, the J end by 1 base, with 5 bases between. The CDR3, as DNA: TGTGCCAGCAGTTTTTCGGGCACAGATACGCAGTATTTT. As protein: CASSFSGTDTQYF.